This TCR beta chain was recorded in a study of regulatory T cells in long-lasting Graves disease. Time point here: newly diagnosed GD, antithyroid drugs for less than 3 months. PBMCs provided the RNA from which the TCR library was made. Building the TCR beta libraries relied on iRepertoire HTBI primers, and CDR3 regions underwent Arm-PCR. A single record per CDR3 protein comes from TCRdb applying MiXCR to the multiplex PCR reads. The sample shows about 220,000 distinct CDR3 sequences, roughly 20% of them seen only once. The CDR3 contains 12 residues. Germline loops: CDR1 MGHDK, CDR2 SYGVNS. V lost 4 bases and J lost 5, with 9 bases in between. This sample also belongs to another study, concerning T cells in Graves' hyperthyroidism and ophthalmopathy.

The receptor was derived from a woman in her 30s with Graves disease. The chain couples TRBV25-1 to TRBJ2-7; D remains unclear. The sequences come from peripheral blood mononuclear cells (PBMCs), collected at new diagnosis, from a patient treated with antithyroid drugs. The CDR3 bases are TGTGCCAGCAGTGCACCTTCCCACGAGCAGTACTTC. It codes for CASSAPSHEQYF.